This T cell receptor (beta chain) was found in a study of blood T cell repertoires in COVID-19. About the study: The origin of the acute and convalescent COVID-19 samples was the United States, Italy and Spain. PBMCs, B-cell-depleted T cells, or T cells were the source of the cDNA or gDNA that made up the material.

Original processing methods: By means of reference gene primer amplification, nucleated cell counts were estimated. Sequencing was performed with immunoSEQ multiplex PCR; in TCRdb, only in-frame clones are kept and a portion is missing. The V and J calls and clone size are taken from that table; D and trimming were inferred from the DNA. The profile shows approximately 240,000 clones, 70% to 90% of them singletons. Between the trimmed V and J ends, which lost 7 bases and 5 bases, there was a span of 15 bases. CDR3 length: 13 residues. Germline CDR1 and CDR2: MNHEY and SVGAGI. The J gene is TRBJ2-7, the V gene TRBV6-5; weak D call: TRBD2 (6 bases). This receptor was identified in a woman aged 55 to 70 with active or convalescent COVID-19. Sequenced input: peripheral blood. The CDR3 DNA sequence: TGTGCCAGCACCGGAGGAGGGCTGAACGAGCAGTACGTC. Amino acids: CASTGGGLNEQYV.